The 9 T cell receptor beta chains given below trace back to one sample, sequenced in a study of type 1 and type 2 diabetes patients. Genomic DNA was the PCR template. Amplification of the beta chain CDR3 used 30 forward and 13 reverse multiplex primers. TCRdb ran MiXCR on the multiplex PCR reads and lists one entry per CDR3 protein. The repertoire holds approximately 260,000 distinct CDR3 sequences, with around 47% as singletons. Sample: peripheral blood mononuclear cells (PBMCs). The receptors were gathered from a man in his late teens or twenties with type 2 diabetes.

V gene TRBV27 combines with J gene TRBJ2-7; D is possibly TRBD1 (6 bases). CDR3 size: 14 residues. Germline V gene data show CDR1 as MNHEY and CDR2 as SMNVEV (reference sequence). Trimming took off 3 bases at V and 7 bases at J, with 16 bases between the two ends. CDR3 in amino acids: CASSLDSGGVEQYF. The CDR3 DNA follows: TGTGCCAGCAGTTTGGACAGCGGAGGAGTAGAGCAGTACTTC.

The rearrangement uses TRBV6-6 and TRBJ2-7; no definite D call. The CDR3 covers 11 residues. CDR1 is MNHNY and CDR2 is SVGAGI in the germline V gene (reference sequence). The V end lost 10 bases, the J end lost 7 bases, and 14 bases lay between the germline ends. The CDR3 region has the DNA TGTGCCACCAGCGACCGGATAGAGCAGTACTTC. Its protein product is CATSDRIEQYF.

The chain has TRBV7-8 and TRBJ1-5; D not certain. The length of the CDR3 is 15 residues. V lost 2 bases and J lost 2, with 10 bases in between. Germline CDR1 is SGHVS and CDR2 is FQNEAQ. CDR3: CASSLTSGGNQPQHF. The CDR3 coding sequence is TGTGCCAGCAGCTTAACATCTGGGGGCAATCAGCCCCAGCATTTT.

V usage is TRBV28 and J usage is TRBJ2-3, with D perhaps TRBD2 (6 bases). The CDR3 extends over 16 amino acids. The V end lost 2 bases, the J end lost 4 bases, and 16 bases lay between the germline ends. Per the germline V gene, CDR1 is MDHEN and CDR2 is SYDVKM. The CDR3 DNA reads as TGTGCCAGCAGTTTAGGGGCGGGAAAAAGGTCAGATACGCAGTATTTT. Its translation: CASSLGAGKRSDTQYF.

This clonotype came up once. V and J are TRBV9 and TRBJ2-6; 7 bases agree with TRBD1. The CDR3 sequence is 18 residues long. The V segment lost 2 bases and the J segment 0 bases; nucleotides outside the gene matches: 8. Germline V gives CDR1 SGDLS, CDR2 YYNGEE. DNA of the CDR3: TGTGCCAGCAGCGTTGGTGGGACAGTGGGCTCTGGGGCCAACGTCCTGACTTTC. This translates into CASSVGGTVGSGANVLTF.

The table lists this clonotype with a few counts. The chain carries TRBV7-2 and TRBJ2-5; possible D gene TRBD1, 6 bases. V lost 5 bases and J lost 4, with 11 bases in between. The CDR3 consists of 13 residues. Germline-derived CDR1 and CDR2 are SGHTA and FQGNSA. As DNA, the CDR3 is TGTGCCAGCAGCCAAAACAGGGCAGAGACCCAGTACTTC. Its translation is CASSQNRAETQYF. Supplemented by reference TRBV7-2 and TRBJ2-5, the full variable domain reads GAGVSQSPSNKVTEKGKDVELRCDPISGHTALYWYRQSLGQGLEFLIYFQGNSAPDKSGLPSDRFSAERTGGSVSTLTIQRTQQEDSAVYLCASSQNRAETQYFGPGTRLLVL.

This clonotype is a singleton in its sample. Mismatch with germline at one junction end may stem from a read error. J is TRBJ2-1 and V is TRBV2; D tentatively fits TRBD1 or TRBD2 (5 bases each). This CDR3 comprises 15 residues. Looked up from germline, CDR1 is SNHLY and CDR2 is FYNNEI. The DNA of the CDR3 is TGTGCCAGCGGGGCATTTGGGGGAGTCGGCAATAAGCAGTTCTTC. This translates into CASGAFGGVGNKQFF.

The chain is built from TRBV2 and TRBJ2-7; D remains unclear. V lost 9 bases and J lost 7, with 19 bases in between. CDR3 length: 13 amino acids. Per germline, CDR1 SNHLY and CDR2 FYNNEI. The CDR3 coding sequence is TGTGCCAGTAGTATGCCCTCCTACAATGAGCAGTACTTC. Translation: CASSMPSYNEQYF.

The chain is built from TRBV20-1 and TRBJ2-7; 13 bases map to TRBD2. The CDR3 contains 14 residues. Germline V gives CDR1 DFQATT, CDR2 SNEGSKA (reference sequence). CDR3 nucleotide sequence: TGCATTGCACTAGCGGGAGGGCCCGGATACGAGCAGTACTTC. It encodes CIALAGGPGYEQYF.